Presented here are 12 T cell receptor beta chains from one specimen sequenced in a study of T cells in Graves' hyperthyroidism and ophthalmopathy. RNA transcripts served as the template for amplifying TCR beta CDR3 regions. The HTBI primer set drove a first-round RT-PCR of the TCR CDR3. Via MiXCR, TCRdb re-called the multiplex PCR reads, giving one row per CDR3 protein. The sample shows about 420,000 distinct CDR3 sequences, 15% to 18% of them seen only once. Specimen: blood. All receptors derive from a woman between 18 and 29 years old with Graves' hyperthyroidism.

This clonotype turned up a few times. The chain is built from TRBV13 and TRBJ2-5; 7 bases match TRBD1. V was clipped by 0 bases and J by 2 bases; unmatched bases: 9. CDR1 PRHDT and CDR2 FYEKMQ come from the germline V gene (reference sequence). The CDR3 totals 17 residues. CDR3 residues: CASSLGSRGRLQETQYF. The CDR3 DNA sequence: TGTGCCAGCAGCTTAGGGTCAAGGGGGCGATTACAAGAGACCCAGTACTTC.

This clonotype has at least ten counts. V gene TRBV28 combines with J gene TRBJ2-7; tentatively, D is TRBD1 (6 bases). The V and J ends lost 7 bases and 5 bases respectively, with 15 bases between them. This CDR3 spans 13 amino acids. Germline lookup yields CDR1 MDHEN and CDR2 SYDVKM. The CDR3 sequence is CASNLSGGDEQYF. The CDR3 DNA sequence: TGTGCCAGCAACTTAAGTGGGGGCGACGAGCAGTACTTC.

This clonotype was observed at least ten times. This chain connects TRBV11-2 to TRBJ2-5, with D tentatively TRBD2 (5 bases). In germline, CDR1 is SGHAT, CDR2 FQNNGV. Trimming removed 4 bases at V and 2 bases at J, with 5 bases between. The CDR3 spans 12 residues. The CDR3 DNA sequence: TGTGCCAGCAGCTCGGGGCAAGAGACCCAGTACTTC. Its translation is CASSSGQETQYF. The full variable domain, rest sourced from reference TRBV11-2 and TRBJ2-5, is EAGVAQSPRYKIIEKRQSVAFWCNPISGHATLYWYQQILGQGPKLLIQFQNNGVVDDSQLPKDRFSAERLKGVDSTLKIQPAKLEDSAVYLCASSSGQETQYFGPGTRLLVL.

This clonotype was detected only a few times. The chain is built from TRBV6-2 or TRBV6-3 and TRBJ1-1; TRBD1 matches at 7 bases. The CDR3 runs to 19 residues. The V and J ends lost 0 bases and 5 bases, in that order; junction bases with no gene match: 18. The germline gives CDR1 MNHEY, CDR2 SVGEGT. CDR3 region: CASSYSKFFFGQEKTEAFF. CDR3 bases: TGTGCCAGCAGTTACTCGAAGTTCTTCTTTGGACAGGAGAAGACTGAAGCTTTCTTT.

In its sample, this clonotype was seen a few times. The chain combines TRBV10-3 with TRBJ2-3, with TRBD1 matching over 8 bases. Germline V gene sequence: CDR1 ENHRY, CDR2 SYGVKD. The CDR3 loop spans 13 amino acids. After removal of 5 bases from V and 5 bases from J, the junction contained 3 bases not matched to a gene. The CDR3 reads CAISITGGDTQYF. CDR3 coding DNA: TGTGCCATCAGTATTACAGGGGGAGATACGCAGTATTTT.

This clonotype was seen repeatedly, ten times or more. The rearrangement uses TRBV12-3 or TRBV12-4 and TRBJ1-1; D might be TRBD1 (5 bases). CDR3 size: 13 residues. Trimming stripped 4 bases from V and 3 bases from J, with 9 bases between. The CDR3 DNA is TGTGCCAGCAGTTGGGGCAGGTACACTGAAGCTTTCTTT. Protein: CASSWGRYTEAFF.

This clonotype was observed many times. V gene TRBV12-3 or TRBV12-4 combines with J gene TRBJ1-1, with 10 bases fitting TRBD1. J lost 7 bases, V lost 6 bases, and 5 bases had no gene match. The CDR3 contains 13 residues. The CDR3 protein is CASSRDRGYEAFF. The CDR3 DNA reads as TGTGCCAGCAGCCGGGACAGGGGTTATGAAGCTTTCTTT.

This clonotype has at least ten counts. The rearrangement links TRBV12-3 or TRBV12-4 to TRBJ1-1; D is unclear. There are 14 residues in the CDR3. Trimming pared 2 bases from V and 1 base from J, leaving 8 bases between. CDR3 region: CASSLLVENTEAFF. The CDR3 DNA reads TGTGCCAGCAGTTTACTTGTGGAGAACACTGAAGCTTTCTTT.

This clonotype was seen only a few times. The chain carries TRBV7-2 and TRBJ1-6, with 7 bases matching TRBD1. Looked up from germline, CDR1 is SGHTA and CDR2 is FQGNSA. CDR3 size: 13 residues. The junction had 7 bases not matched to a gene; V was cut back by 2 bases and J by 15 bases. The CDR3 coding sequence is TGTGCCAGCAGCTTAAGGACAGGAGATCGCCTCCACTTT. Protein product: CASSLRTGDRLHF.

Ten or more counts support this clonotype. The J gene is TRBJ1-2, the V gene TRBV6-5; 8 bases map to TRBD1. The junction had 7 bases not matched to a gene; V was cut back by 0 bases and J by 4 bases. From germline, CDR1 is MNHEY and CDR2 SVGAGI. The CDR3 is 16 amino acids. The CDR3 region has the DNA TGTGCCAGCAGTTACTCCGGACAGGGAAACTTCTATGGCTACACCTTC. Residues: CASSYSGQGNFYGYTF.

The table lists this clonotype with many counts. This chain joins TRBV6-1 and TRBJ2-1; either TRBD1 or TRBD2 may fit D (5 bases each). The V end was cut by 8 bases, the J end by 4 bases, with 15 bases between. The germline CDR1 and CDR2 sequences are MNHNS and SASEGT. CDR3 length: 14 amino acids. CDR3 in amino acids: CASGGGWGYNEQFF. In nucleotides, the CDR3 is TGTGCCAGCGGGGGTGGATGGGGTTACAATGAGCAGTTCTTC.

This clonotype was detected many times. The chain links TRBV6-1 to TRBJ2-3; D may be TRBD2 (5 bases). The length of the CDR3 is 15 residues. CDR1 MNHNS and CDR2 SASEGT come from the germline V gene. V was shortened by 7 bases and J by 2 bases, with 16 bases between the two germline ends. The chain's CDR3 is CASTNGGLSTDTQYF. CDR3 nucleotide sequence: TGTGCCAGCACAAACGGAGGATTGTCCACAGATACGCAGTATTTT.